A single sample gave rise to the 9 T cell receptor beta chains below, sequenced in a study of shared clonotypes between healthy human individuals. TCRdb keeps only in-frame clones here, not all; method: immunoSEQ multiplex PCR. The profile covers 2 million to 2.5 million clones, with 85% to 95% appearing a single time and under 0.45% taken by the ten largest. The sequenced sample was naive CD4+ T cells from PBMCs. The subset denotes: CD45RA+ positively selected. These receptors were collected from a young man in good health. Some clones in this sample may be carry-over from other donors' samples.

The genes are TRBV7-9 and TRBJ2-1; 13 nucleotides agree with TRBD2. Germline CDR1 and CDR2: SEHNR and FQNEAQ (reference sequence). With V trimmed by 5 bases and J by 8 bases, 9 bases remained unmatched. The CDR3 is 16 amino acids. The DNA for the CDR3 is TGTGCCAGCAGCCAGATGGGAACTAGCGGGGGGGATGAGCAGTTCTTC. Translating gives CASSQMGTSGGDEQFF.

The chain links TRBV5-1 to TRBJ1-2, with TRBD1 as a possible D gene (5 bases). Trimming left V 5 bases short and J 0 bases short, with 17 bases between. CDR3 length: 16 residues. In germline, CDR1 is SGHRS, CDR2 YFSETQ. In DNA, the CDR3 is TGCGCCAGCAGAGGGGTAGGGACTGGTTCTAACTATGGCTACACCTTC. It codes for CASRGVGTGSNYGYTF. The complete variable domain, with remaining parts taken from reference TRBV5-1 and TRBJ1-2, reads KAGVTQTPRYLIKTRGQQVTLSCSPISGHRSVSWYQQTPGQGLQFLFEYFSETQRNKGNFPGRFSGRQFSNSRSEMNVSTLELGDSALYLCASRGVGTGSNYGYTFGSGTRLTVV.

This clone was found a few times. This rearrangement joins TRBV10-3 to TRBJ2-5, with D unclear. The CDR3 contains 11 residues. Germline V gene sequence: CDR1 ENHRY, CDR2 SYGVKD. Deletions cut 6 bases from V and 7 bases from J, with 9 bases between. The CDR3 protein is CAIRVEGTQYF. The DNA of the CDR3 is TGTGCCATCAGGGTTGAAGGGACCCAGTACTTC.

J is TRBJ2-7 and V is TRBV7-6; the match to TRBD2 covers 14 bases. Per the germline V gene, CDR1 is SGHVS and CDR2 is FNYEAQ. The CDR3 length is 15 residues. V gave up 5 bases and J gave up 4 bases; unmatched junction bases: 4. CDR3 nucleotide sequence: TGTGCCAGCAGCCAACGGACTAGCGGGAGGTACGAGCAGTACTTC. Translation: CASSQRTSGRYEQYF.

This clone was counted once. The chain has TRBV7-2 and TRBJ1-4; D is uncertain. Trimming took off 8 bases at V and 3 bases at J, with 13 bases between the two ends. The germline V gene encodes CDR1 SGHTA and CDR2 FQGNSA. This CDR3 is 14 amino acids long. Here the CDR3 reads CASAGGRANEKLFF. The CDR3 DNA follows: TGTGCCAGCGCGGGAGGGCGGGCTAATGAAAAACTGTTTTTT.

J is TRBJ1-5 and V is TRBV28; D is possibly TRBD1 (6 bases). Deletions cut 3 bases from V and 3 bases from J, with 15 bases between. Germline V gene lookup returns CDR1 MDHEN and CDR2 SYDVKM. This CDR3 contains 16 residues. The CDR3 protein is CASSFKVHRDNQPQHF. CDR3 coding DNA: TGTGCCAGCAGTTTTAAGGTTCACAGGGACAATCAGCCCCAGCATTTT.

The chain is built from TRBV7-8 and TRBJ2-7; D might be TRBD1 or TRBD2, each matching 5 bases. This CDR3 spans 16 amino acids. CDR1 SGHVS and CDR2 FQNEAQ come from the germline V gene. The ends were cut back, 6 bases at V and 0 bases at J, with 18 bases in the middle. The CDR3 coding sequence is TGTGCCAGCAGTTACGGGGTCGGGGCCAGCTCCTACGAGCAGTACTTC. Its translation is CASSYGVGASSYEQYF.

The chain carries TRBV10-3 and TRBJ2-7, with TRBD1 as a possible D gene (8 bases). This CDR3 is 15 amino acids long. The ends were cut back, 0 bases at V and 5 bases at J, with 14 bases in the middle. Per the germline V gene, CDR1 is ENHRY and CDR2 is SYGVKD. The CDR3 spells CAISESAQGGNEQYF. CDR3 sequence (DNA): TGTGCCATCAGTGAGTCGGCACAGGGGGGGAACGAGCAGTACTTC.

The chain uses TRBV6-5 and TRBJ2-7; D might be TRBD2 (6 bases). V was clipped by 2 bases and J by 1 base, with 9 bases between them. This CDR3 region has 14 residues. Germline V gene sequence: CDR1 MNHEY, CDR2 SVGAGI. The DNA for the CDR3 is TGTGCCAGCAGTTACGGGACTCTATCCTACGAGCAGTACTTC. It is translated as CASSYGTLSYEQYF.